This T cell receptor (beta chain) was captured by sequencing in a study of T cell repertoires in cytomegalovirus infection. As for the study in general: TCR beta signatures that were public indicated CMV infection and matching HLA type. General observations from the study: Pooled public TCR beta family frequency picked out CMV carriers with the relevant HLA. Clonotypes of TCR beta that were HLA-C-restricted and CMV-specific dominated the ex vivo response.

Remarks on this clonotype: The target antigen is unknown.

The CDR3 is 15 amino acids. Between the trimmed V and J ends, which lost 8 bases and 5 bases, there was a span of 21 bases. CDR1 and CDR2 from the germline V gene are LNHDA and SQIVND (reference sequence). TCRdb used MiXCR to reprocess the reads, holding one entry per CDR3 protein. The repertoire consists of 200,000 to 300,000 distinct CDR3 sequences, with approximately 13% occurring once and the leading ten covering approximately 1.6%. The source is a human donor in good health (CMV status not recorded). Some clones in this sample may be carry-over from other donors' samples. Sequencing was carried out using PBMCs. The rearrangement uses TRBV19 and TRBJ1-1, with D possibly being TRBD1 (5 bases). CDR3 loop: CASRLRLGGLTEAFF. Written as DNA, the CDR3 is TGTGCCAGTCGCCTCCGTCTGGGGGGTTTGACTGAAGCTTTCTTT. Full variable domain (rest looked up from reference TRBV19 and TRBJ1-1): DGGITQSPKYLFRKEGQNVTLSCEQNLNHDAMYWYRQDPGQGLRLIYYSQIVNDFQKGDIAEGYSVSREKKESFPLTVTSAQKNPTAFYLCASRLRLGGLTEAFFGQGTRLTVV.